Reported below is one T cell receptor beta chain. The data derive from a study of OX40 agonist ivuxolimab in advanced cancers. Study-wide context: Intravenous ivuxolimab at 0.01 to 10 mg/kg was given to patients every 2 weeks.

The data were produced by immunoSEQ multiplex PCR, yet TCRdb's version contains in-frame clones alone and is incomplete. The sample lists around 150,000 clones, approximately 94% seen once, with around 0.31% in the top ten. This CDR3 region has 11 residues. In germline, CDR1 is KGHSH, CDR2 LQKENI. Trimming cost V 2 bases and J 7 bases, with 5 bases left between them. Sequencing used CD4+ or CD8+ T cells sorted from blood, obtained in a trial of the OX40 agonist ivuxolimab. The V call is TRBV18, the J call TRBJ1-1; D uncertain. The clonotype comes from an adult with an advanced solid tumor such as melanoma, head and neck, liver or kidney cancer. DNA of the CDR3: TGTGCCAGCTCACCAAGTTATGAAGCTTTCTTT. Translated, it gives CASSPSYEAFF.